The clone carrying this T cell receptor beta chain was seen a few times. The antigen is not known. The record originates from a study of CD8 T cells in ankylosing spondylitis. Using its own MiXCR run on the 5' RACE reads, TCRdb lists one record per CDR3 protein. The table includes approximately 440,000 distinct CDR3 sequences, about 15% detected once. Whole-study results and caveats: The study identified a TCR beta motif of roughly eight highly homologous variants that appeared characteristic of ankylosing spondylitis blood. The disease-linked clones had a CD8+ phenotype and low blood frequencies.

The CDR3 sequence is 14 residues long. CDR1 and CDR2 (germline): SEHNR, FQNEAQ (reference sequence). V trimming: 4 bases; J trimming: 7 bases; junction bases outside the gene matches: 5. The TCR originated in a male donor with ankylosing spondylitis. The V gene is TRBV7-9, the J gene TRBJ2-1; 9 nucleotides match TRBD1. Source material: blood, either unsorted or a sorted T cell fraction (not recorded which). DNA of the CDR3: TGTGCCAGCAGCTCCGGGACAGGGCGAAATGAGCAGTTCTTC. Its protein product is CASSSGTGRNEQFF.